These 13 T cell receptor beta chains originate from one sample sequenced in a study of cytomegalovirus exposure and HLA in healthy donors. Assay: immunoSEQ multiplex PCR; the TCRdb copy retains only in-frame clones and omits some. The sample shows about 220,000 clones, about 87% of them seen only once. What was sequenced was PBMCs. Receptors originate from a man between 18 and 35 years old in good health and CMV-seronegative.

The CDR3 reads CASSSPRRNEKLFF. CDR3 sequence (DNA): TGTGCCAGCAGCTCCCCGCGGCGAAATGAAAAACTGTTTTTT. The V gene is TRBV27, the J gene TRBJ1-4; D is uncertain. The CDR3 extends over 14 amino acids. Germline V gene lookup returns CDR1 MNHEY and CDR2 SMNVEV (reference sequence). V lost 6 bases and J 5 bases, leaving 13 bases between the germline ends.

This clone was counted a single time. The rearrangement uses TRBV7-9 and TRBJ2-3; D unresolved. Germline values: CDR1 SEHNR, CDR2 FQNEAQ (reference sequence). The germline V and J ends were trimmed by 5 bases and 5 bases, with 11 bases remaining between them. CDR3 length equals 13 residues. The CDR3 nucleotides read TGTGCCAGCAGCAATACCCGAGGAGATACGCAGTATTTT. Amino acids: CASSNTRGDTQYF.

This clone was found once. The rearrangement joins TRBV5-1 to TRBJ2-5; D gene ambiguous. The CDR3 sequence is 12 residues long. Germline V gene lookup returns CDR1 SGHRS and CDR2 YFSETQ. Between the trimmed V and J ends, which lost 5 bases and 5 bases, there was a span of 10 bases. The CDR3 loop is CASRSIQETQYF. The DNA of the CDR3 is TGCGCCAGCAGAAGTATACAGGAGACCCAGTACTTC.

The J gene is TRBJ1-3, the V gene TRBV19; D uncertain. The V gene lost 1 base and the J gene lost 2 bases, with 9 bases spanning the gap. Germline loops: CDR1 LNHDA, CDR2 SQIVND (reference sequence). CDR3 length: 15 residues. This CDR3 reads CASSIGPRAGNTIYF. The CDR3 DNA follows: TGTGCCAGTAGTATAGGCCCGCGAGCTGGAAACACCATATATTTT.

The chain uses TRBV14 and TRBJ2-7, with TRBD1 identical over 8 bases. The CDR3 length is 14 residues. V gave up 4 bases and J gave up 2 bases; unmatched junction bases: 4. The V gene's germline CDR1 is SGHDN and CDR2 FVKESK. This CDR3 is CASSPRDRPYEQYF. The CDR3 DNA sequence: TGTGCCAGCAGCCCTAGGGACAGGCCCTACGAGCAGTACTTC.

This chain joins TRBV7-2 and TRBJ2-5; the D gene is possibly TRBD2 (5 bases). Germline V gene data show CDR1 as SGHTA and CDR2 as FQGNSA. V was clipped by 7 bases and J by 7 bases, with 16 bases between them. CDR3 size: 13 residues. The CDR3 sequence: CASTLSSLATQYF. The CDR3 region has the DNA TGTGCCAGCACCTTGAGCAGTCTAGCGACCCAGTACTTC.

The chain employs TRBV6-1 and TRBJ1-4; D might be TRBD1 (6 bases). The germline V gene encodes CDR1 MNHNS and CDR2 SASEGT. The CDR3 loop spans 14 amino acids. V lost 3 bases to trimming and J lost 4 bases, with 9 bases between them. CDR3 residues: CASSEGHHNEKLFF. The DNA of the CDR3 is TGTGCCAGCAGTGAGGGACATCATAATGAAAAACTGTTTTTT.

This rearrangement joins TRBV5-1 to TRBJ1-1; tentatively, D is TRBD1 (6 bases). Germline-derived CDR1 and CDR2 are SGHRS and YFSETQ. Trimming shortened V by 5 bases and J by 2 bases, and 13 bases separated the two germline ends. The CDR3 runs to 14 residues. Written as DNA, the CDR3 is TGCGCCAGCAGACTTGACAGGTTCAACACTGAAGCTTTCTTT. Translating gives CASRLDRFNTEAFF.

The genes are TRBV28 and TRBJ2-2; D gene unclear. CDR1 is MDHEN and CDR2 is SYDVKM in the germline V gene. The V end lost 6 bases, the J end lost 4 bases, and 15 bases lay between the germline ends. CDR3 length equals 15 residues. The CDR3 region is CASSPPAVSTGELFF. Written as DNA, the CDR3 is TGTGCCAGCAGCCCTCCCGCGGTTAGCACCGGGGAGCTGTTTTTT. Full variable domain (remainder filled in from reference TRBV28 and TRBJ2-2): DVKVTQSSRYLVKRTGEKVFLECVQDMDHENMFWYRQDPGLGLRLIYFSYDVKMKEKGDIPEGYSVSREKKERFSLILESASTNQTSMYLCASSPPAVSTGELFFGEGSRLTVL.

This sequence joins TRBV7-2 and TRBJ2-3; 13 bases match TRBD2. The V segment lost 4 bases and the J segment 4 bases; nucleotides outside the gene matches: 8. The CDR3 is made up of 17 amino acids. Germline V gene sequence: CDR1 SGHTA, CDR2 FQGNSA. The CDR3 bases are TGTGCCAGCAGCTCGCGGACTAGCGGGGGCGTGGCAGATACGCAGTATTTT. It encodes CASSSRTSGGVADTQYF.

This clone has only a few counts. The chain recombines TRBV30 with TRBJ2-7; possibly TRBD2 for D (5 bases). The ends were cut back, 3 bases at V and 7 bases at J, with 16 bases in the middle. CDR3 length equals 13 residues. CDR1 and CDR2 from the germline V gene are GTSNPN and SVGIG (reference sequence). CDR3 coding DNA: TGTGCCTGGAGAGCCCTTCCCGCGGGTGAGCAGTACTTC. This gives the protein CAWRALPAGEQYF.

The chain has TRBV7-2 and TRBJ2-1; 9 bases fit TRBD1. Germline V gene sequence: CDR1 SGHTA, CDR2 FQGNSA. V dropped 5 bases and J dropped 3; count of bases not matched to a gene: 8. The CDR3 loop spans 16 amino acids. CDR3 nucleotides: TGTGCCAGCAGCCCTCGGGGGACAGGGAGCTACAATGAGCAGTTCTTC. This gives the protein CASSPRGTGSYNEQFF.

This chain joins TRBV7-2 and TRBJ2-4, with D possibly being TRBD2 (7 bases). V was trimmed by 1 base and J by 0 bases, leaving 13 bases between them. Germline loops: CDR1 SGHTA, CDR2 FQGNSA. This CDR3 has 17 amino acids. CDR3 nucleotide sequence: TGTGCCAGCAGCTTAGTACCGCGGGGGCTAGCCAAAAACATTCAGTACTTC. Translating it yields CASSLVPRGLAKNIQYF.